The clone carrying this T cell receptor (beta chain) was counted a single time. Its specificity is not known. The ends lost 4 bases at V and 4 bases at J; junction bases unmatched: 9. Germline lookup yields CDR1 SNHLY and CDR2 FYNNEI. The CDR3 length is 16 residues. In the PCR, 60 Vbeta and 13 Jbeta primers were used. The repertoire was sequenced with immunoSEQ multiplex PCR; TCRdb's copy has only in-frame clones and lacks some. In the table there are 89,000 or so clones, around 80% of which are singletons. This entry comes from a study of cytomegalovirus exposure and HLA in healthy donors. The study, taken as a whole, reports: HLA restriction was apparent for most CMV-associated TCR beta chains in a later analysis. Specificity for CMV antigens was confirmed in vitro for three of the CMV-associated chains.

Sequenced sample: PBMCs. The chain links TRBV2 to TRBJ1-4; TRBD1 matches 7 bases. The sequence was collected from a man aged 18 to 29 in good health and CMV-seropositive. The CDR3 protein is CASSVTGTSHNEKLFF. The CDR3 nucleotides are TGTGCCAGCAGTGTGACAGGGACAAGCCATAATGAAAAACTGTTTTTT.